One sample yielded the 20 T cell receptor beta chains listed below, sequenced in a study of cytomegalovirus exposure and HLA in healthy donors (TCRdb year 2017). The protocol used for the library was the immunoSEQ multiplex PCR assay. The multiplex PCR relied on a mix of 60 forward primers for TCR Vbeta segments and 13 reverse primers for TCR Jbeta segments. Imported from immuneACCESS, the table was reduced by TCRdb to in-frame sequences with V and J called. These copies leave out some clones; in studies compared against another copy, an unresolved V gene accounts for under half, and the cause of the remainder is not known. Across this sample there are around 100,000 clones, with under 85% seen only once. Clones ranked in the top ten supply 4.8% of the sample. Source material: PBMCs. All receptors come from a man under 40 in good health and CMV-seropositive.

This clone was seen only a few times. The CDR3 DNA follows: TGCGCCAGCAGCCAGCAGGGACAGGGAGTCTCCAGCGAGCAGTACTTC. Translated: CASSQQGQGVSSEQYF. V and J are TRBV4-3 and TRBJ2-7; the match to TRBD1 covers 9 bases. CDR1 is LGHNA and CDR2 is YSLEER in the germline V gene. The CDR3 contains 16 residues. V lost 3 bases to trimming and J lost 6 bases; unmatched junction nucleotides: 12.

This chain connects TRBV2 to TRBJ2-3; TRBD2 agrees at 8 bases. V trimming: 7 bases; J trimming: 2 bases; junction bases outside the gene matches: 5. Germline-derived CDR1 and CDR2 are SNHLY and FYNNEI. This CDR3 region has 14 residues. Written as DNA, the CDR3 is TGTGCCAGCACCCGGCGGGGGGCCACAGATACGCAGTATTTT. Its translation is CASTRRGATDTQYF.

The V gene is TRBV4-3, the J gene TRBJ2-3; TRBD2 matches 7 bases. The CDR3 contains 17 residues. V gave up 1 base and J gave up 3 bases; unmatched junction bases: 10. Germline values: CDR1 LGHNA, CDR2 YSLEER. CDR3 sequence reads: CASSQGMERGPTDTQYF. The CDR3 DNA reads as TGCGCCAGCAGCCAAGGTATGGAGCGGGGCCCTACAGATACGCAGTATTTT.

The chain has TRBV28 and TRBJ2-7; possible D gene TRBD2, 6 bases. Germline loops: CDR1 MDHEN, CDR2 SYDVKM. This CDR3 is 15 amino acids long. V was shortened by 7 bases and J by 3 bases, with 19 bases between the two germline ends. The CDR3 region is CASTGLSTVSYEQYF. The CDR3 bases are TGTGCCAGCACGGGACTCTCTACAGTGAGCTACGAGCAGTACTTC.

Concerning this clone: This specimen includes other DNA sequences encoding the same CDR3. The chain is built from TRBV30 and TRBJ2-3, with 9 nucleotides matching TRBD2. Trimming at V came to 5 bases and at J to 3 bases, leaving 6 bases not matched to a gene. The CDR3 consists of 14 residues. Germline assignment: CDR1 GTSNPN and CDR2 SVGIG (reference sequence). The CDR3 here is CAWEPGLATDTQYF. CDR3 nucleotide sequence: TGTGCCTGGGAACCGGGACTAGCAACAGATACGCAGTATTTT.

The V gene is TRBV19, the J gene TRBJ1-4; D is possibly TRBD1 (5 bases). Germline CDR1 and CDR2: LNHDA and SQIVND (reference sequence). V lost 3 bases and J 0 bases, leaving 11 bases between the germline ends. CDR3 size: 16 residues. CDR3 in amino acids: CASSMPGGTTNEKLFF. The CDR3 DNA reads as TGTGCCAGTAGTATGCCCGGGGGGACAACTAATGAAAAACTGTTTTTT.

V usage is TRBV7-6 and J usage is TRBJ2-2; D unresolved. The germline V gene has CDR1 SGHVS and CDR2 FNYEAQ. The CDR3 contains 15 residues. Trimming left V 1 base short and J 2 bases short, with 8 bases between. The CDR3 sequence: CASSLGAANTGELFF. CDR3 bases: TGTGCCAGCAGCTTAGGGGCCGCAAACACCGGGGAGCTGTTTTTT.

The chain employs TRBV5-1 and TRBJ2-1; 7 positions agree with TRBD1. The CDR3 sequence is 15 residues long. CDR1 is SGHRS, CDR2 YFSETQ, per germline. V lost 4 bases to trimming and J lost 0 bases; unmatched junction nucleotides: 4. The CDR3 DNA follows: TGCGCCAGCAGCCTCGACAGGGACTCCTACAATGAGCAGTTCTTC. This translates into CASSLDRDSYNEQFF.

This chain uses TRBV7-2 with TRBJ1-5; 8 positions agree with TRBD1. The CDR3 sequence is 16 residues long. J was trimmed by 3 bases and V by 3 bases; bases with no gene match: 7. In germline, CDR1 is SGHTA, CDR2 FQGNSA. For the CDR3, the DNA is TGTGCCAGCAGCTTTGGACAGGGCGGGCCCAATCAGCCCCAGCATTTT. Its protein is CASSFGQGGPNQPQHF.

CDR3 protein: CASSYETGPYEQYF. The CDR3 DNA reads as TGTGCCAGCTCTTATGAGACAGGGCCCTACGAGCAGTACTTC. The chain carries TRBV18 and TRBJ2-7; 7 bases align to TRBD1. J gave up 2 bases and V 6 bases, and 7 bases lay outside the gene matches. Per germline, CDR1 KGHSH and CDR2 LQKENI. This CDR3 contains 14 residues.

A few counts support this clone. This chain connects TRBV6-5 to TRBJ1-5; 8 bases line up with TRBD1. Trimming at V came to 2 bases and at J to 6 bases, leaving 3 bases not matched to a gene. Germline CDR1 and CDR2: MNHEY and SVGAGI. The CDR3 spans 14 residues. The CDR3 sequence is CASSYTGGGQPQHF. CDR3 bases: TGTGCCAGCAGTTACACAGGGGGGGGTCAGCCCCAGCATTTT.

The V and J genes are TRBV4-3 and TRBJ1-2; 7 bases agree with TRBD1. The CDR3 has 14 residues. CDR1 and CDR2 (germline): LGHNA, YSLEER. V shed 0 bases and J 4 bases; nucleotides not matched to a gene: 2. CDR3 residues: CASSQDPGGYGYTF. The CDR3 DNA sequence: TGCGCCAGCAGCCAAGATCCAGGGGGCTATGGCTACACCTTC.

This chain joins TRBV27 and TRBJ2-5; D perhaps matches TRBD1 (6 bases). V lost 2 bases, J lost 1 base, and 8 bases lay in between. Germline values: CDR1 MNHEY, CDR2 SMNVEV (reference sequence). The CDR3 extends over 14 amino acids. The CDR3 spells CASSLVQGQETQYF. The CDR3 nucleotides read TGTGCCAGCAGTTTAGTACAGGGCCAAGAGACCCAGTACTTC.

The chain is built from TRBV5-1 and TRBJ1-1, with 7 bases fitting TRBD1. The CDR3 spans 14 residues. Per the germline V gene, CDR1 is SGHRS and CDR2 is YFSETQ. J was trimmed by 1 base and V by 4 bases; bases with no gene match: 4. This CDR3 reads CASSGGTENTEAFF. Written as DNA, the CDR3 is TGCGCCAGCAGCGGGGGGACAGAGAACACTGAAGCTTTCTTT.

This sequence joins TRBV4-3 and TRBJ2-2, with 8 bases that match TRBD1. The germline CDR1 and CDR2 sequences are LGHNA and YSLEER. The CDR3 sequence is 16 residues long. The trim removed 4 bases at V and 5 bases at J, leaving 9 bases unmatched. CDR3 sequence reads: CASSRSGQGLTGELFF. In DNA form, the CDR3 reads TGCGCCAGCAGCCGATCCGGACAGGGCCTAACCGGGGAGCTGTTTTTT.

This clone came up a few times. The chain joins TRBV7-2 to TRBJ1-3, with D perhaps TRBD1 (6 bases). V gave up 3 bases and J gave up 2 bases, with 11 bases separating them. Germline V gene data show CDR1 as SGHTA and CDR2 as FQGNSA. The length of the CDR3 is 15 residues. The CDR3 here is CASSFGTRTGNTIYF. CDR3 sequence (DNA): TGTGCCAGCAGCTTCGGGACACGCACTGGAAACACCATATATTTT.

This rearrangement joins TRBV18 to TRBJ2-2, with D maybe TRBD1 (6 bases). Germline CDR1 KGHSH, CDR2 LQKENI. CDR3 length: 13 residues. The V end was cut by 2 bases, the J end by 7 bases, with 8 bases between. CDR3 nucleotide sequence: TGTGCCAGCTCACCAGACAGGCTCGGGGAGCTGTTTTTT. This translates into CASSPDRLGELFF.

The chain joins TRBV2 to TRBJ2-5, with D possibly TRBD1 on 6 matching bases. TRBJ2-7 explains the end of the DNA better; the J call may be wrong. CDR3 length equals 14 residues. CDR1 is SNHLY, CDR2 FYNNEI, per germline. The CDR3 sequence: CASSEDSPPYEQYF. CDR3 bases: TGTGCCAGCAGTGAGGACAGTCCCCCGTACGAGCAGTACTTC.

V and J are TRBV5-1 and TRBJ1-3; D unresolved. The CDR3 runs 16 residues. V was pared by 0 bases and J by 0 bases, with 10 bases between. Germline V gives CDR1 SGHRS, CDR2 YFSETQ. CDR3 DNA sequence: TGCGCCAGCAGCTTGGAGCTCTTAGCCTCTGGAAACACCATATATTTT. This codes for CASSLELLASGNTIYF. The entire variable domain, with the rest obtained from reference TRBV5-1 and TRBJ1-3, is as follows: KAGVTQTPRYLIKTRGQQVTLSCSPISGHRSVSWYQQTPGQGLQFLFEYFSETQRNKGNFPGRFSGRQFSNSRSEMNVSTLELGDSALYLCASSLELLASGNTIYFGEGSWLTVV.

This chain links TRBV28 with TRBJ2-7; D gene ambiguous. V lost 5 bases, J lost 4 bases, and 3 bases lay in between. CDR3 length: 10 residues. Germline V lookup: CDR1 MDHEN, CDR2 SYDVKM. In DNA form, the CDR3 reads TGTGCCAGCAGTCATTACGAGCAGTACTTC. Amino acids: CASSHYEQYF.